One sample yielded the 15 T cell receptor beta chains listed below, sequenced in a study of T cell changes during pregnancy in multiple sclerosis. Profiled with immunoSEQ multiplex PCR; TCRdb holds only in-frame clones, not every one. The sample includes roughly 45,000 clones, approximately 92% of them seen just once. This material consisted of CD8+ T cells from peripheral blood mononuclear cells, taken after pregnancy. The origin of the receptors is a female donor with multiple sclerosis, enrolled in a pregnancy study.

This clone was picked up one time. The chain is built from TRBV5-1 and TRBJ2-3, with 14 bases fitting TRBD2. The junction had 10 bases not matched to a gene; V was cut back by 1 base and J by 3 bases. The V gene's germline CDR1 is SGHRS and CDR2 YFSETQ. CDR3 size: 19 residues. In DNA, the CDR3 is TGCGCCAGCAGCTTGCCGAGAGGACTAGCGGGAGGAAAGACAGATACGCAGTATTTT. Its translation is CASSLPRGLAGGKTDTQYF. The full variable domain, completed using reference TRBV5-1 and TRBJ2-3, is KAGVTQTPRYLIKTRGQQVTLSCSPISGHRSVSWYQQTPGQGLQFLFEYFSETQRNKGNFPGRFSGRQFSNSRSEMNVSTLELGDSALYLCASSLPRGLAGGKTDTQYFGPGTRLTVL.

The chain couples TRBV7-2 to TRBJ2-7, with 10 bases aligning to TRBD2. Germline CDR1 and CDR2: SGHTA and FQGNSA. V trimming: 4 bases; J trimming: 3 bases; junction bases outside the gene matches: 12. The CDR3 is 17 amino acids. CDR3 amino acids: CASSSPLWTSGSYEQYF. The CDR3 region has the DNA TGTGCCAGCAGCTCCCCGTTGTGGACTAGCGGCAGCTACGAGCAGTACTTC.

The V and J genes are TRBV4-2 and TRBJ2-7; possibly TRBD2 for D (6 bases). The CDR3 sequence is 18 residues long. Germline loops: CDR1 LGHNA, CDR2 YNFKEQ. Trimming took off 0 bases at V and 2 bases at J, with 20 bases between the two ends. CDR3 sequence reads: CASSQEVASEGYTYEQYF. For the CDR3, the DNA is TGTGCCAGCAGCCAAGAGGTGGCTAGCGAAGGCTACACCTACGAGCAGTACTTC.

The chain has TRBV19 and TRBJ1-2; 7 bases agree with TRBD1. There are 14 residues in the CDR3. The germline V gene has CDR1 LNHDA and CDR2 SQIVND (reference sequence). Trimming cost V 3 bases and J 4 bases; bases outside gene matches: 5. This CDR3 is CASSMIRDSYGYTF. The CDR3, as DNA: TGTGCCAGTAGTATGATCCGGGACAGCTATGGCTACACCTTC.

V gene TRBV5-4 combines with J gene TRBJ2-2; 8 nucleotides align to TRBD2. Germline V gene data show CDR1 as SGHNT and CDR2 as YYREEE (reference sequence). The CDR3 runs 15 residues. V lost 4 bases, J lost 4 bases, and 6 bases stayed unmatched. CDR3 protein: CASSQTSGFTGELFF. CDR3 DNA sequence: TGTGCCAGCAGCCAAACTAGCGGCTTCACCGGGGAGCTGTTTTTT.

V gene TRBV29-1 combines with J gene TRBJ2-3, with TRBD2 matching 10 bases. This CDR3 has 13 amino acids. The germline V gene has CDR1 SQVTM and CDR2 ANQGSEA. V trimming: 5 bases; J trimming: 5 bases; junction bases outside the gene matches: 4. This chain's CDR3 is CSVLQREGDTQYF. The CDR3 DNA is TGCAGCGTTTTACAGCGGGAGGGAGATACGCAGTATTTT.

CDR3 sequence (DNA): TGTGCCAGCAGCTTAGGAGGGGGCTGGACTGAAGCTTTCTTT. Translating it yields CASSLGGGWTEAFF. The chain couples TRBV7-2 to TRBJ1-1, with TRBD1 matching 7 bases. In germline, CDR1 is SGHTA, CDR2 FQGNSA. J lost 5 bases, V lost 1 base, and 4 bases had no gene match. This CDR3 region has 14 residues.

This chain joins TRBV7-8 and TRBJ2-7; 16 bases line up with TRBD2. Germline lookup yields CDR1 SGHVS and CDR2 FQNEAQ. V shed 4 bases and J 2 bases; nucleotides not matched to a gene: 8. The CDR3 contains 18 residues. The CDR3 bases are TGTGCCAGCAGCTCGGGACTAGCGGGAGGGGATTTGACCTACGAGCAGTACTTC. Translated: CASSSGLAGGDLTYEQYF.

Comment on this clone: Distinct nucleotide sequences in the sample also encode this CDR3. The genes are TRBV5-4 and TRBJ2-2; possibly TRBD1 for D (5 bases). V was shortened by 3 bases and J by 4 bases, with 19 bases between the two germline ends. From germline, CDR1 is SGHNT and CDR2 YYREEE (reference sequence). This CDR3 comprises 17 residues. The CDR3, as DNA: TGTGCCAGCAGCTCCTCGCTAGACAGTCCCGTCACCGGGGAGCTGTTTTTT. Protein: CASSSSLDSPVTGELFF.

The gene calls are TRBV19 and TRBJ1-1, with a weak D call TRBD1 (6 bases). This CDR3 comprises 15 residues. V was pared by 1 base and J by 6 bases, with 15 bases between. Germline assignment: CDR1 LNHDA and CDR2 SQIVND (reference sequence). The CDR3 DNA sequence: TGTGCCAGTAGTATAGTTTTTGAGGGGGATCCTGAAGCTTTCTTT. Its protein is CASSIVFEGDPEAFF.

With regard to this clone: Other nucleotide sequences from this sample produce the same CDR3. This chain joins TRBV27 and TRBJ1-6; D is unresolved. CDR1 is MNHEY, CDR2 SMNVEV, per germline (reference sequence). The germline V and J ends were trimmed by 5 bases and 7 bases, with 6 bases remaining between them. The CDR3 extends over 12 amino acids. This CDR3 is CASSPINSPLHF. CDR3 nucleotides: TGTGCCAGCAGTCCTATAAATTCACCCCTCCACTTT.

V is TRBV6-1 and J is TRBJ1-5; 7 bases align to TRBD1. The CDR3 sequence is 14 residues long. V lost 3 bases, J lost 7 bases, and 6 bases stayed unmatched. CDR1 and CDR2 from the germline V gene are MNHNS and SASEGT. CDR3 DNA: TGTGCCAGCAGTGATTTACAGGGGAAACAGCCCCAGCATTTT. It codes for CASSDLQGKQPQHF.

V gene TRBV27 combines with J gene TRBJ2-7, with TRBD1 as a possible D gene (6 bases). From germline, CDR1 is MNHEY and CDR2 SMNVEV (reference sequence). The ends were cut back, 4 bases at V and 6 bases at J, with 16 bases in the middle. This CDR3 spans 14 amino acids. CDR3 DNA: TGTGCCAGCAGTTCGGTGGACAGTGTGACCGAGCAGTACTTC. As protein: CASSSVDSVTEQYF.

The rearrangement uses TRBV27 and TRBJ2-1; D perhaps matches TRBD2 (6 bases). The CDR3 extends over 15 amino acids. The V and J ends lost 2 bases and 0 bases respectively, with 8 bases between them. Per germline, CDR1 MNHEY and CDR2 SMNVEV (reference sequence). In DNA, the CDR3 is TGTGCCAGCAGTTTAGGAGGGAGCTCCTACAATGAGCAGTTCTTC. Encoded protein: CASSLGGSSYNEQFF.

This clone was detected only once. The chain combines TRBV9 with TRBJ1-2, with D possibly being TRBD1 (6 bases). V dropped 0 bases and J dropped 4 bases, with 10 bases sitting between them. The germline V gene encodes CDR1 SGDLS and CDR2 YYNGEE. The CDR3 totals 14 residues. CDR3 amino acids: CASSVAEDSYGYTF. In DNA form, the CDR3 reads TGTGCCAGCAGCGTAGCTGAGGACAGCTATGGCTACACCTTC. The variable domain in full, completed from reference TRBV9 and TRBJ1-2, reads DSGVTQTPKHLITATGQRVTLRCSPRSGDLSVYWYQQSLDQGLQFLIQYYNGEERAKGNILERFSAQQFPDLHSELNLSSLELGDSALYFCASSVAEDSYGYTFGSGTRLTVV.